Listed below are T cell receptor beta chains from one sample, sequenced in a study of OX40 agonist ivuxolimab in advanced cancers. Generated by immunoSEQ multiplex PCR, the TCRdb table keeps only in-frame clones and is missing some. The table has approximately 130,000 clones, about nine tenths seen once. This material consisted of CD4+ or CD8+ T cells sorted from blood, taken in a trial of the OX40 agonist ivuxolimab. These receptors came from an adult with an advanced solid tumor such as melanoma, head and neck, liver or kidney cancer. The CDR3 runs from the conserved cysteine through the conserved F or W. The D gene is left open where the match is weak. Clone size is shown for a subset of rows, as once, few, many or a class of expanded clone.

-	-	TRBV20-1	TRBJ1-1	CSALDREAFF	TGCAGTGCCCTCGATAGAGAAGCTTTCTTT
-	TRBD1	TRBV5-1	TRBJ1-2	CASSSISGTGKEGYTF	TGCGCCAGCAGCTCGATCTCCGGGACAGGGAAGGAGGGCTACACCTTC
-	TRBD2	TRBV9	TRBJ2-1	CASSVVGTSGRYNEQFF	TGTGCCAGCAGCGTAGTTGGGACTAGCGGAAGGTACAATGAGCAGTTCTTC
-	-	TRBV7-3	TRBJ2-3	CASSPLIGADTQYF	TGTGCCAGCAGCCCGCTAATAGGGGCAGATACGCAGTATTTT
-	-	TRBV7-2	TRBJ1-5	CASSFRGPEPQHF	TGTGCCAGCAGCTTCAGGGGTCCGGAGCCCCAGCATTTT
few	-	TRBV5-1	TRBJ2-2	CASYLDKGNTGELFF	TGCGCCAGCTATCTGGATAAGGGGAACACCGGGGAGCTGTTTTTT
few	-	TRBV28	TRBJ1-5	CATYTINQPQHF	TGTGCCACCTACACGATCAATCAGCCCCAGCATTTT
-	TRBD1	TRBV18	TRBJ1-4	CASSLDRALEKLFF	TGTGCCAGCTCACTGGACAGGGCCCTCGAAAAACTGTTTTTT
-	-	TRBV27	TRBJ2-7	CASKDFGASYEQYF	TGTGCCAGCAAGGATTTCGGGGCTTCCTACGAGCAGTACTTC
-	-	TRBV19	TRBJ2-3	CASRGTDTQYF	TGTGCCAGTAGAGGGACAGATACGCAGTATTTT
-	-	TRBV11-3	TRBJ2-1	CASSDRHNEQFF	TGTGCCAGCAGCGACAGGCACAATGAGCAGTTCTTC
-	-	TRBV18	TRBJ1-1	CASSSLSRNMNTEAFF	TGTGCCAGCTCGTCGCTCTCCAGAAACATGAACACTGAAGCTTTCTTT